One and the same sample provided the 32 T cell receptor beta chains below, sequenced in a study of blood T cells in healthy people across ages. A second PCR, run for roughly 7 to 11 cycles, used a sample-barcoded 5' primer plus a J-beta primer mix. TCRdb called the 5' RACE reads again in MiXCR, with one record for every CDR3 protein. The sample holds 800,000 or so distinct CDR3 sequences, 20% to 25% seen once. These data also formed part of another study, on T cells of mothers and their children.

The sample consisted of blood. Receptors were obtained from a boy aged 5-17 years in good health.

This clonotype was detected a few times. The rearrangement uses TRBV21-1 and TRBJ2-7; the DNA was not compared with TRBD1, the D call given in the table. TRBV21-1 is flagged as a pseudogene. This CDR3 spans 13 amino acids. The CDR3 here is CASKPPGGCEQYF. CDR3 coding DNA: TGTGCCAGCAAACCACCGGGGGGGTGCGAGCAGTACTTC.

The V and J genes are TRBV2 and TRBJ2-3; a possible D gene is TRBD1 (6 bases). With 5 bases removed from V and 0 bases from J, the gap between germline ends came to 12 bases. Germline assignment: CDR1 SNHLY and CDR2 FYNNEI. This CDR3 contains 15 residues. CDR3 DNA: TGTGCCAGCAGTCCCATGGGGACAAGCACAGATACGCAGTATTTT. This codes for CASSPMGTSTDTQYF.

This clonotype was counted between two and nine times. The chain has TRBV12-3 or TRBV12-4 and TRBJ1-2; D call uncertain. V lost 3 bases, J lost 3 bases, and 11 bases lay in between. This CDR3 has 14 amino acids. This CDR3 is CASSLAGTDYGYTF. The DNA of the CDR3 is TGTGCCAGCAGTTTGGCAGGCACTGACTATGGCTACACCTTC.

The gene calls are TRBV7-8 and TRBJ2-1; TRBD2 agrees at 11 bases. The germline gives CDR1 SGHVS, CDR2 FQNEAQ. V shed 5 bases, J shed 2 bases, and the junction held 8 bases outside the gene matches. The CDR3 spans 17 residues. DNA of the CDR3: TGTGCCAGCAGCCGTGCGGAGGGACTAGCGGCCTACAATGAGCAGTTCTTC. This gives the protein CASSRAEGLAAYNEQFF.

The chain uses TRBV27 and TRBJ1-4; 7 nucleotides align to TRBD1. V trimming: 3 bases; J trimming: 11 bases; junction bases outside the gene matches: 9. The germline V gene has CDR1 MNHEY and CDR2 SMNVEV (reference sequence). This CDR3 is 14 amino acids long. The CDR3 bases are TGTGCCAGCAGTTTCCGGGACAGACCGAGGAAACTGTTTTTT. Translated, it gives CASSFRDRPRKLFF.

This chain links TRBV6-5 with TRBJ1-5; D not resolved. Germline CDR1 MNHEY, CDR2 SVGAGI. The CDR3 has 16 amino acids. V dropped 4 bases and J dropped 0 bases, with 13 bases sitting between them. This CDR3 is CASSLSGKGSNQPQHF. The DNA of the CDR3 is TGTGCCAGCAGTTTATCGGGCAAGGGTAGCAATCAGCCCCAGCATTTT.

The genes are TRBV28 and TRBJ2-5; no reliable D call. Trimming left V 4 bases short and J 5 bases short, with 8 bases between. This CDR3 region has 12 residues. The germline V gene has CDR1 MDHEN and CDR2 SYDVKM. CDR3 in amino acids: CASSSLWETQYF. The CDR3 DNA sequence: TGTGCCAGCAGTTCACTGTGGGAGACCCAGTACTTC.

V usage is TRBV12-3 or TRBV12-4 and J usage is TRBJ2-2; 10 nucleotides align to TRBD1. V shed 8 bases and J 6 bases; nucleotides not matched to a gene: 6. CDR3 length equals 14 residues. CDR3 DNA: TGTGCCAGCGGGGGGGACAGGGGCCCCGGGGAGCTGTTTTTT. Translated, it gives CASGGDRGPGELFF.

This clonotype appeared a few times. This sequence joins TRBV9 and TRBJ2-4; 7 nucleotides agree with TRBD1. The trim removed 4 bases at V and 4 bases at J, leaving 5 bases unmatched. The CDR3 has 14 amino acids. The V gene's germline CDR1 is SGDLS and CDR2 YYNGEE. CDR3 amino acids: CASSKRQGKNIQYF. CDR3 DNA sequence: TGTGCCAGCAGCAAACGACAGGGTAAAAACATTCAGTACTTC.

This clonotype was counted between two and nine times. The chain couples TRBV3-1 to TRBJ2-2, with D perhaps matching TRBD1 (5 bases). V lost 1 base and J lost 7, with 16 bases in between. CDR1 and CDR2 (germline): LGHDT, YNNKEL (reference sequence). The length of the CDR3 is 16 residues. The chain's CDR3 is CASSQVLGAPGGELFF. The DNA for the CDR3 is TGTGCCAGCAGCCAAGTGTTAGGGGCCCCAGGCGGGGAGCTGTTTTTT. Full variable domain (missing parts from reference TRBV3-1 and TRBJ2-2): DTAVSQTPKYLVTQMGNDKSIKCEQNLGHDTMYWYKQDSKKFLKIMFSYNNKELIINETVPNRFSPKSPDKAHLNLHINSLELGDSAVYFCASSQVLGAPGGELFFGEGSRLTVL.

This clonotype was detected a few times. This chain links TRBV7-6 with TRBJ1-5; D unclear. The CDR3 extends over 15 amino acids. Trimming removed 0 bases from V and 3 bases from J, with 9 bases in between. Germline lookup yields CDR1 SGHVS and CDR2 FNYEAQ. CDR3 protein: CASSLALGINQPQHF. In DNA form, the CDR3 reads TGTGCCAGCAGCTTAGCCCTCGGGATCAATCAGCCCCAGCATTTT.

The chain uses TRBV5-8 and TRBJ2-5; a weak D match, TRBD1 (5 bases). The CDR3 loop spans 14 amino acids. V shed 0 bases and J shed 3 bases, with 9 bases lying between them. Germline-derived CDR1 and CDR2 are SGHTS and YDEGEE. This CDR3 is CASSLAVTEETQYF. DNA for the CDR3: TGTGCCAGCAGCTTGGCCGTGACAGAAGAGACCCAGTACTTC.

In its sample, this clonotype was seen a few times. This chain uses TRBV11-2 with TRBJ2-5, with TRBD2 identical over 7 bases. The J call is doubtful: the DNA matches TRBJ2-1 better. Germline CDR1 reads SGHAT; CDR2 reads FQNNGV. The CDR3 totals 15 residues. The CDR3: CASSLVTSIGNEQFF. DNA of the CDR3: TGTGCCAGCAGCTTAGTGACTAGCATCGGCAATGAGCAGTTCTTC.

V is TRBV6-2 or TRBV6-3 and J is TRBJ1-2; a weak D match, TRBD1 (5 bases). The CDR3 contains 15 residues. Looked up from germline, CDR1 is MNHEY and CDR2 is SVGEGT. V dropped 2 bases and J dropped 7 bases, with 17 bases sitting between them. The CDR3 bases are TGTGCCAGCAGTTACCGCCAGTCAGGGCGCGGTGGCTACACCTTC. The encoded protein is CASSYRQSGRGGYTF.

V usage is TRBV12-3 or TRBV12-4 and J usage is TRBJ1-2; maybe TRBD1 (6 bases). CDR3 length equals 14 residues. The germline V and J ends were trimmed by 11 bases and 5 bases, with 21 bases remaining between them. The CDR3 nucleotides are TGTGCCGGCAAGGCGGGGGGGACAAAGTATGGCTACACCTTC. Translation: CAGKAGGTKYGYTF.

This chain connects TRBV7-8 to TRBJ2-4; either TRBD1 or TRBD2 may fit D (5 bases each). This CDR3 has 13 amino acids. Trimming took off 4 bases at V and 5 bases at J, with 9 bases between the two ends. Germline V gives CDR1 SGHVS, CDR2 FQNEAQ. The CDR3 DNA reads as TGTGCCAGCAGCTCGAGAGGGGAAAACATTCAGTACTTC. This codes for CASSSRGENIQYF.

This clonotype occurred once. The chain is built from TRBV12-3 or TRBV12-4 and TRBJ2-3, with unresolved D. V gave up 5 bases and J gave up 6 bases, with 9 bases separating them. This CDR3 contains 12 residues. CDR3 sequence reads: CASSPKKDTQYF. Written as DNA, the CDR3 is TGTGCCAGCAGTCCTAAGAAGGATACGCAGTATTTT.

The gene calls are TRBV20-1 and TRBJ2-5; 8 positions match TRBD2. TRBJ2-7 matches the DNA end more closely, so the J call is doubtful. CDR3 size: 15 residues. Germline V CDR1 and CDR2: DFQATT, SNEGSKA (reference sequence). CDR3 coding DNA: TGCAGTGCTCGTCCGGTAGCGGGAAACTCCTACGAGCAGTACTTC. The encoded protein is CSARPVAGNSYEQYF.

This clonotype came up a few times. The chain uses TRBV19 and TRBJ1-1, with 8 bases aligning to TRBD1. Trimming took 6 bases from V and 2 from J; bases not matched to a gene: 11. The CDR3 contains 16 residues. The germline gives CDR1 LNHDA, CDR2 SQIVND (reference sequence). CDR3 loop: CASREQGEGFNTEAFF. CDR3 DNA: TGTGCCAGTAGGGAACAGGGGGAAGGCTTCAACACTGAAGCTTTCTTT.

The CDR3 DNA reads as TGCAGCGCCCGAGACCCCAGAGGGGGAAACTATGGCTACACCTTC. It codes for CSARDPRGGNYGYTF. The chain links TRBV29-1 to TRBJ1-2; D may be TRBD1 (6 bases). The germline CDR1 and CDR2 sequences are SQVTM and ANQGSEA. The CDR3 has 15 amino acids. V dropped 7 bases and J dropped 2 bases, with 20 bases sitting between them.

Many counts were recorded for this clonotype. This chain links TRBV7-2 with TRBJ2-5; TRBD2 agrees at 9 bases. The DNA end is a closer match to TRBJ2-7, so the J assignment may be wrong. Germline V gene lookup returns CDR1 SGHTA and CDR2 FQGNSA. The CDR3 loop spans 14 amino acids. This CDR3 reads CASSFGGGAYEQYF. In DNA, the CDR3 is TGTGCCAGCAGCTTTGGCGGGGGGGCCTACGAGCAGTACTTC.

This rearrangement joins TRBV4-1 to TRBJ1-5; D remains unclear. This CDR3 is 15 amino acids long. Germline values: CDR1 MGHRA, CDR2 YSYEKL. V lost 0 bases, J lost 1 base, and 7 bases lay in between. This CDR3 reads CASSQEMDSNQPQHF. CDR3 sequence (DNA): TGCGCCAGCAGCCAAGAAATGGACAGCAATCAGCCCCAGCATTTT.

The table lists this clonotype with a few counts. The CDR3 bases are TGCGCCAGCAGCGCCAACTCGGAGACCCAGTACTTC. It translates to CASSANSETQYF. The chain recombines TRBV4-1 with TRBJ2-5; D is ambiguous. Per the germline V gene, CDR1 is MGHRA and CDR2 is YSYEKL. V lost 5 bases and J 5 bases, leaving 9 bases between the germline ends. This CDR3 comprises 12 residues.

This clonotype was seen more than once but under ten times. The chain links TRBV6-5 to TRBJ2-7; 10 bases match TRBD2. Germline V gives CDR1 MNHEY, CDR2 SVGAGI. The CDR3 has 13 residues. The V gene end was trimmed by 7 bases and the J gene end by 4 bases; junction bases not matched to a gene: 4. This CDR3 is CASTGTSEYEQYF. CDR3 DNA: TGTGCCAGCACCGGGACTAGCGAGTACGAGCAGTACTTC.

This clonotype was seen a handful of times. The chain is built from TRBV28 and TRBJ2-5; weak D call: TRBD1 (6 bases). Germline-derived CDR1 and CDR2 are MDHEN and SYDVKM. V shed 6 bases and J shed 1 base, with 12 bases lying between them. The CDR3 extends over 14 amino acids. The CDR3 DNA follows: TGTGCCAGCAGGTGGGGGACACTCCAAGAGACCCAGTACTTC. Its protein product is CASRWGTLQETQYF.

Only a few counts were recorded for this clonotype. V usage is TRBV3-1 and J usage is TRBJ2-5, with 9 bases fitting TRBD1. The CDR3 extends over 16 amino acids. V lost 1 base to trimming and J lost 4 bases; unmatched junction nucleotides: 7. Germline values: CDR1 LGHDT, CDR2 YNNKEL (reference sequence). CDR3 sequence (DNA): TGTGCCAGCAGCCAAGGTCGGACAGGGGATGGAGAGACCCAGTACTTC. This translates into CASSQGRTGDGETQYF.

This clonotype came up a few times. V gene TRBV21-1 combines with J gene TRBJ1-2; the table names TRBD1, a call not compared with the DNA. TRBV21-1 is a pseudogene segment. The CDR3 covers 19 residues. The CDR3 DNA reads TGTGCCAGCAGTTGCCAGAAAGGGGTCCCGGGACAGGGGGCGCGTGGCTACACCTTC. Protein: CASSCQKGVPGQGARGYTF.

CDR3 in amino acids: CASRTGGSGNTIYF. CDR3 DNA sequence: TGTGCCAGCAGGACAGGGGGCTCTGGAAACACCATATATTTT. This chain links TRBV12-3 or TRBV12-4 with TRBJ1-3; 9 bases map to TRBD1. The CDR3 is made up of 14 amino acids. V lost 6 bases, J lost 0 bases, and 0 bases stayed unmatched.

The chain links TRBV5-1 to TRBJ1-1, with D possibly TRBD1 on 5 matching bases. V was shortened by 1 base and J by 0 bases, with 10 bases between the two germline ends. The CDR3 has 15 residues. Per germline, CDR1 SGHRS and CDR2 YFSETQ. This CDR3 is CASSLFSGMNTEAFF. CDR3 bases: TGCGCCAGCAGCTTGTTCTCAGGGATGAACACTGAAGCTTTCTTT.

The chain employs TRBV4-3 and TRBJ1-3, with D perhaps matching TRBD1 (5 bases). This CDR3 region has 16 residues. Germline assignment: CDR1 LGHNA and CDR2 YSLEER. V lost 0 bases and J 3 bases, leaving 12 bases between the germline ends. The CDR3 region is CASSQDRAQVGNTIYF. The CDR3 DNA sequence: TGCGCCAGCAGCCAAGACAGGGCTCAGGTTGGAAACACCATATATTTT.

This clonotype was seen only a few times. The V call is TRBV6-2 or TRBV6-3, the J call TRBJ2-5; D ambiguous. This CDR3 has 13 residues. V lost 7 bases to trimming and J lost 4 bases, with 13 bases between them. Germline CDR1 MNHEY, CDR2 SVGEGT. CDR3 bases: TGTGCCAGCACCTCTCCTCTGCGAGAGACCCAGTACTTC. Protein product: CASTSPLRETQYF.

The chain combines TRBV11-3 with TRBJ2-3; D is unclear. The germline V and J ends were trimmed by 4 bases and 5 bases, with 10 bases remaining between them. From germline, CDR1 is SGHNT and CDR2 YENEEA. The CDR3 covers 13 residues. The CDR3 nucleotides are TGTGCCAGCAGCTCCGGTGTAGGAGATACGCAGTATTTT. Translated, it gives CASSSGVGDTQYF.